The entry below describes one TCR beta chain. V lost 7 bases, J lost 5 bases, and 10 bases stayed unmatched. Germline-derived CDR1 and CDR2 are MDHEN and SYDVKM. The CDR3 length is 14 residues. The data are from a study of shared clonotypes between healthy human individuals. Clones were read by immunoSEQ multiplex PCR, and TCRdb kept only the in-frame ones, dropping some. Of some 2,000,000 clones in the sample, around 95% were seen once. V usage is TRBV28 and J usage is TRBJ2-5, with TRBD2 matching over 7 bases. The sequenced sample consisted of naive CD4+ T cells sorted from blood. Subset meaning: CD45RA+ positively selected. This clonotype originated in a man younger than 35 in good health. CDR3 sequence (DNA): TGTGCCAGCAACTTTCCGGGGGGAGGGGAGACCCAGTACTTC. Translated, it gives CASNFPGGGETQYF. The full variable domain, its missing parts supplied by reference TRBV28 and TRBJ2-5, is DVKVTQSSRYLVKRTGEKVFLECVQDMDHENMFWYRQDPGLGLRLIYFSYDVKMKEKGDIPEGYSVSREKKERFSLILESASTNQTSMYLCASNFPGGGETQYFGPGTRLLVL.